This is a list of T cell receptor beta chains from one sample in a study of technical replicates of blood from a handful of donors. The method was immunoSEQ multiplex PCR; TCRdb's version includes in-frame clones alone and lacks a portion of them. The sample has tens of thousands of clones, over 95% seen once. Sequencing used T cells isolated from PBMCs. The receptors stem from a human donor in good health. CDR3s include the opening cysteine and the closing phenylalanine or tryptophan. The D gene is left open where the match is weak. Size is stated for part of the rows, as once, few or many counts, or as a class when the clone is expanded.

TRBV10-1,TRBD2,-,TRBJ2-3,TGCGCCAGCAGTCTAGCGGGAGGGCTGGATACGCAGTATTTT,CASSLAGGLDTQYF
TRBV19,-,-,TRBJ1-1,TGTGCCAGCACCTTCCAGGGTTATAACACTGAAGCTTTCTTT,CASTFQGYNTEAFF
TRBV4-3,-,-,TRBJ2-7,TGCGCCAGCAGCCCCCGCGTGGGGCAAACCTACGAGCAGTACTTC,CASSPRVGQTYEQYF
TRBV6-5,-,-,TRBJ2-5,TGTGCCAGCAGTTACGCTTTAGGGGGGGGGCAGGAGACCCAGTACTTC,CASSYALGGGQETQYF
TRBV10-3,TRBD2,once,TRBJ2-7,TGTGCCATCAAGCCGGGACTAGCGGGTTACGAGCAGTACTTC,CAIKPGLAGYEQYF
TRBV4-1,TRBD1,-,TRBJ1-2,TGCGCCAGCAGCCAGGAGACAGGGGATACCTATGGCTACACCTTC,CASSQETGDTYGYTF
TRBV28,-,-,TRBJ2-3,TGTGCCAGCAGCCCCCCGCGGGGAGCGCACAGTTTAGGGCAGTATTTT,CASSPPRGAHSLGQYF
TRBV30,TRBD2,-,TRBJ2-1,TGTGCCTGGAGTGGGGGACTAGCGGGGCTCTACAATGAGCAGTTCTTC,CAWSGGLAGLYNEQFF
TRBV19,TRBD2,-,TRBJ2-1,TGTGCCAGTAGTACGGTAGCGGGAGGAGGTGGCGATGAGCAGTTCTTC,CASSTVAGGGGDEQFF
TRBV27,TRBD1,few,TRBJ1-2,TGTGCCAGCAGTTTAAGCAGGGGGCCCGGCTATGGCTACACCTTC,CASSLSRGPGYGYTF
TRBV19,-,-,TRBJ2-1,TGTGCCAGTAGTATAGGGGGGTGGAGGGGAAAAAATGAGCAGTTCTTC,CASSIGGWRGKNEQFF
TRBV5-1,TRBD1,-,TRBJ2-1,TGCGCCAGCAGCTTCGGGACAGGGCACTACAATGAGCAGTTCTTC,CASSFGTGHYNEQFF
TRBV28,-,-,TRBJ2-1,TGTGCCAGCCGCCCTGGGGGGGCTGAGCAGTTCTTC,CASRPGGAEQFF
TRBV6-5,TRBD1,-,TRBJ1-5,TGTGCCAGCAGTTACTCCACAGGGGTTCAGCCCCAGCATTTT,CASSYSTGVQPQHF
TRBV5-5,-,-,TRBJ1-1,TGTGCCAGCAGCGTCAGTCATACTGAAGCTTTCTTT,CASSVSHTEAFF
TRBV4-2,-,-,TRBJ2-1,TGTGCCAGCAGCCAAGACCCTCAAGGCATGGGGGCAATAGTGGACTCCTACAATGAGCAGTTCTTC,CASSQDPQGMGAIVDSYNEQFF
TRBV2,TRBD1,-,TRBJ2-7,TGTGCCAGCAGCCATCCGGGACAGGGGGAGTACGAGCAGTACTTC,CASSHPGQGEYEQYF
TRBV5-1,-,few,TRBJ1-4,TGCGCCAGCAGCCCCCTTAGTAGTGAGGAAAAACTGTTTTTT,CASSPLSSEEKLFF
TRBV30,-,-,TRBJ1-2,TGTGCCTGGTCTACTAGCAGGGAAGGCGGCTACACCTTC,CAWSTSREGGYTF
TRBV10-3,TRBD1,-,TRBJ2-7,TGTGCCATCAGTTCCGGGACAGCTTTCTACGAGCAGTACTTC,CAISSGTAFYEQYF
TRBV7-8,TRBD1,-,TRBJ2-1,TGTGCCAGCAGCTTATGGGACAGGAACAATGAGCAGTTCTTC,CASSLWDRNNEQFF
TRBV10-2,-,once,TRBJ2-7,TGCGCCAGCTGCGAAGGGGGCTACGAGCAGTACTTC,CASCEGGYEQYF
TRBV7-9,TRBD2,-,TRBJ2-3,TGTGCCAGCAGCCCCGGGACTACTATCACAGATACGCAGTATTTT,CASSPGTTITDTQYF
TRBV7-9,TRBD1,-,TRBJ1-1,TGTGCCAGCAACCCAAGGACAGGGAAGGTAACTGAAGCTTTCTTT,CASNPRTGKVTEAFF
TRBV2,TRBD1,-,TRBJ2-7,TGTGCCAGCAGTGACTTTTGGCAGGGGGCATCCTACGAGCAGTACTTC,CASSDFWQGASYEQYF
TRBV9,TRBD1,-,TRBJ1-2,TGTGCCAGCAGCGGCTCCGGGACAGGGCATTACTATGGCTACACCTTC,CASSGSGTGHYYGYTF
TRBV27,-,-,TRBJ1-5,TGTGCCAGCAGTTTATCTGGGCAGGGTATTCAGCCCCAGCATTTT,CASSLSGQGIQPQHF
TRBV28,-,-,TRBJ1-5,TGTGCCAGCAGTTTATCACAGGGCGATAGTCAGCCCCAGCATTTT,CASSLSQGDSQPQHF
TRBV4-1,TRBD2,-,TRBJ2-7,TGCGCCAGCAGCCATGTTACCGGGACTAGGGAGCAGTACTTC,CASSHVTGTREQYF
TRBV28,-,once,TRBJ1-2,TGTGCCAGCAGTGACCCGGGGGGCGGTGGCTACACCTTC,CASSDPGGGGYTF
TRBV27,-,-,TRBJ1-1,TGTGCCAGCAGTTTTTCAGGAGGGGATCGAGATACTGAAGCTTTCTTT,CASSFSGGDRDTEAFF
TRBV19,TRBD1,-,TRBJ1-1,TGTGCCAGTAGCGACAGGGGTAACACTGAAGCTTTCTTT,CASSDRGNTEAFF
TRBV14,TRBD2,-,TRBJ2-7,TGTGCCAGCAGCCAACCGACAGCGGGAGGGCCTTTGTTCGGTAACGAGCAGTACTTC,CASSQPTAGGPLFGNEQYF
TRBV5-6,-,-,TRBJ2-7,TGTGCCAGCAGCTTGGGGGGCGGCTACTACGAGCAGTACTTC,CASSLGGGYYEQYF
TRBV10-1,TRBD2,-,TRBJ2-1,TGCGCCAGCAGTGAGTCGGGACTAGCGTATGAGCAGTTCTTC,CASSESGLAYEQFF
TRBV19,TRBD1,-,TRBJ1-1,TGTGCCAGTAGTCACAGGGGGAATTTGAACACTGAAGCTTTCTTT,CASSHRGNLNTEAFF
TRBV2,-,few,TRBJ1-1,TGTGCCAGCACCTTGAACACTGAAGCTTTCTTT,CASTLNTEAFF
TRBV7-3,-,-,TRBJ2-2,TGTGCCAGCAGCTTAAGGGGGGCTAGCGGAGGAGGCGGGACCGGGGAGCTGTTTTTT,CASSLRGASGGGGTGELFF
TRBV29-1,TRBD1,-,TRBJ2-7,TGCAGCGTTAAGGACAGGTACTACGAGCAGTACTTC,CSVKDRYYEQYF
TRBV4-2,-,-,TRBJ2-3,TGTGCCAGCAGCCAAGATCTAGGAATGCAAGACGAGTATTTT,CASSQDLGMQDEYF
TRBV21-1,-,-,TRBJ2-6,TGTGCCAGCAGCGCTCCGAATCGGGACAGAGTATCCTCTGGGGCCAACGTCCTGACTTTC,CASSAPNRDRVSSGANVLTF
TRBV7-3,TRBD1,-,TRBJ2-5,TGTGCCAGCAGAGAGACAGGGGAAGAGACCCAGTACTTC,CASRETGEETQYF
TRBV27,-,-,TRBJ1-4,TGTGCCAGCAGTCCATTTACCGGGACATATGAAAAACTGTTTTTT,CASSPFTGTYEKLFF
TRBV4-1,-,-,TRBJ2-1,TGCGCCAGCAGCTTCGACAGTTACAATGAGCAGTTCTTC,CASSFDSYNEQFF
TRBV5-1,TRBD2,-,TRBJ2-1,TGCGCCAGCAGCTTGGAGTCTAGCGGGATTAGTGAGCAGTTCTTC,CASSLESSGISEQFF
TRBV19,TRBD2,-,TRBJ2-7,TGTGCCAGTAGCCTGGGACTAGGGTCCTACGAGCAGTACTTC,CASSLGLGSYEQYF